This TCR beta chain came from a study of T cell responses to AZD1222 COVID-19 vaccine. Germline V gene lookup returns CDR1 SGHTA and CDR2 FQGTGA. Trimming removed 2 bases from V and 3 bases from J; junction bases left unmatched: 3. CDR3 size: 14 residues. Study outcomes and limitations: Repertoire samples came only from after the peak T cell response.

A remark on this clone: Antigen: not known.

Assay: immunoSEQ multiplex PCR; the TCRdb copy retains only in-frame clones and omits some. The repertoire holds some 81,000 clones, with about 86% as singletons. This receptor was obtained from an adult who received the AZD1222 COVID-19 vaccine. The starting material was peripheral blood, obtained 28 days after the second AZD1222 dose. The chain is built from TRBV7-3 and TRBJ2-5; 7 bases fit TRBD1. CDR3 protein: CASSLGGQKETQYF. The CDR3 DNA reads as TGTGCCAGCAGCTTAGGGGGACAGAAAGAGACCCAGTACTTC.